One and the same sample provided the 26 T cell receptor beta chains below, sequenced in a study of blood T cell repertoires in COVID-19. TCRdb's table, derived via immunoSEQ multiplex PCR, lists solely in-frame clones and lacks some. The sample includes 250,000 or so clones, approximately 86% of them seen just once. Sample: peripheral blood. The receptors here all came from a woman aged 55-70 years with COVID-19, enrolled during active disease.

A note on this clone: A read error may account for a junction end that differs from germline. The chain recombines TRBV20-1 with TRBJ1-4; TRBD1 is a possible D gene (5 bases). The CDR3 consists of 9 residues. CDR1 and CDR2 from the germline V gene are DFQATT and SNEGSKA (reference sequence). The CDR3 protein is CSAGDRGDF. The CDR3 region has the DNA TGCAGTGCTGGCGACAGAGGAGATTTT.

This chain links TRBV5-1 with TRBJ2-1; possible D gene TRBD1, 5 bases. The CDR3 covers 15 residues. Per the germline V gene, CDR1 is SGHRS and CDR2 is YFSETQ. The V gene lost 0 bases and the J gene lost 7 bases, with 14 bases spanning the gap. The CDR3 is CASSLGGRVSNEQFF. The CDR3 DNA reads TGCGCCAGCAGCTTGGGTGGCAGGGTATCAAATGAGCAGTTCTTC.

V and J are TRBV19 and TRBJ2-6, with 9 nucleotides matching TRBD2. Germline lookup yields CDR1 LNHDA and CDR2 SQIVND (reference sequence). J gave up 2 bases and V 3 bases, and 8 bases lay outside the gene matches. The CDR3 length is 18 residues. The CDR3, as DNA: TGTGCCAGTAGTATGTTAGCGGGAGTAACGGCTGGGGCCAACGTCCTGACTTTC. Translating gives CASSMLAGVTAGANVLTF.

V gene TRBV3-1 (or the pseudogene TRBV3-2) combines with J gene TRBJ2-7, with D perhaps TRBD1 (5 bases). Trimming removed 5 bases at V and 6 bases at J, with 11 bases between. The length of the CDR3 is 12 residues. Per germline, CDR1 LGHDT and CDR2 YNNKEL (reference sequence). The CDR3: CASSNSRVEQYF. The CDR3 nucleotides read TGTGCCAGCAGCAACTCCAGGGTCGAGCAGTACTTC.

The chain employs TRBV11-2 and TRBJ2-5; D ambiguous. Germline values: CDR1 SGHAT, CDR2 FQNNGV. The V end was cut by 0 bases, the J end by 5 bases, with 25 bases between. There are 19 residues in the CDR3. CDR3 protein: CASSLEDETPRPFGETQYF. The CDR3 coding sequence is TGTGCCAGCAGCTTAGAAGACGAAACACCCCGGCCATTCGGGGAGACCCAGTACTTC.

The chain joins TRBV2 to TRBJ1-2; no clear D. The ends were cut back, 3 bases at V and 2 bases at J, with 13 bases in the middle. Germline values: CDR1 SNHLY, CDR2 FYNNEI. The CDR3 totals 15 residues. CDR3 coding DNA: TGTGCCAGCAGTGATCGGGTTACCGCCAACTATGGCTACACCTTC. Translated: CASSDRVTANYGYTF.

This clone was detected ten times or more. The gene calls are TRBV5-1 and TRBJ2-7, with TRBD2 matching 11 bases. CDR3 length: 15 residues. CDR1 and CDR2 from the germline V gene are SGHRS and YFSETQ. Losses at the gene ends were 5 bases for V and 2 bases for J; bases not matched to a gene: 6. The CDR3 region is CASRSGTSGAYEQYF. Written as DNA, the CDR3 is TGCGCCAGCAGGTCCGGGACTAGCGGCGCCTACGAGCAGTACTTC.

The V and J genes are TRBV5-1 and TRBJ1-1, with 7 nucleotides matching TRBD1. Trimming removed 0 bases from V and 1 base from J; junction bases left unmatched: 3. Germline CDR1 SGHRS, CDR2 YFSETQ. The CDR3 contains 15 residues. CDR3: CASSLGTGWNTEAFF. DNA for the CDR3: TGCGCCAGCAGCTTGGGGACAGGATGGAACACTGAAGCTTTCTTT.

The V gene is TRBV10-2, the J gene TRBJ2-7, with 8 nucleotides matching TRBD1. The V segment lost 7 bases and the J segment 2 bases; nucleotides outside the gene matches: 7. CDR1 is WSHSY and CDR2 is SAAADI in the germline V gene. CDR3 size: 14 residues. CDR3 nucleotide sequence: TGCGCCAGCATGGCCGGACAGGGAACCTACGAGCAGTACTTC. Amino acid sequence: CASMAGQGTYEQYF.

CDR3 nucleotide sequence: TGTGCCAGCAGTCGAGAGCCGGGACAGGGGTACGAGCAGTACTTC. It is translated as CASSREPGQGYEQYF. The rearrangement links TRBV7-2 to TRBJ2-7, with TRBD1 matching over 10 bases. This CDR3 is built from 15 residues. Germline V gene lookup returns CDR1 SGHTA and CDR2 FQGNSA. With V trimmed by 6 bases and J by 4 bases, 9 bases remained unmatched.

The chain is built from TRBV14 and TRBJ2-7; TRBD1 aligns across 8 bases. Germline-derived CDR1 and CDR2 are SGHDN and FVKESK. V shed 1 base, J shed 6 bases, and the junction held 2 bases outside the gene matches. The CDR3 has 13 amino acids. The DNA of the CDR3 is TGTGCCAGCAGCCAAGTCCAGGGGGCCGAGCAGTACTTC. Its translation: CASSQVQGAEQYF.

In nucleotides, the CDR3 is TGTGCCACATCCGCGACAGAAATGAACACTGAAGCTTTCTTT. It encodes CATSATEMNTEAFF. The chain recombines TRBV6-5 with TRBJ1-1, with TRBD1 as a possible D gene (5 bases). V lost 10 bases and J lost 0, with 15 bases in between. The CDR3 has 14 amino acids. CDR1 is MNHEY and CDR2 is SVGAGI in the germline V gene.

The chain couples TRBV5-6 to TRBJ1-2, with D tentatively TRBD1 (5 bases). V dropped 1 base and J dropped 5 bases, with 12 bases sitting between them. CDR1 is SGHDT and CDR2 is YYEEEE in the germline V gene. The CDR3 spans 14 residues. The CDR3 DNA sequence: TGTGCCAGCAGCTTGACCGGGGGGAGGTATGGCTACACCTTC. Its translation is CASSLTGGRYGYTF.

V gene TRBV28 combines with J gene TRBJ2-2, with 11 bases lining up with TRBD1. V lost 6 bases and J lost 1; bases outside the gene matches: 4. The CDR3 runs to 16 residues. Germline V gene data show CDR1 as MDHEN and CDR2 as SYDVKM. CDR3 amino acids: CASRTGTGGNTGELFF. CDR3 in DNA: TGTGCCAGCAGAACCGGGACAGGGGGGAACACCGGGGAGCTGTTTTTT.

The sample holds many counts of this clone. The chain recombines TRBV5-4 with TRBJ1-6, with 7 bases fitting TRBD1. Germline trimming cut 4 bases from V and 9 bases from J; bases unmatched to any gene: 7. Per the germline V gene, CDR1 is SGHNT and CDR2 is YYREEE (reference sequence). The CDR3 consists of 14 residues. CDR3 sequence reads: CASSAGDSGSPLHF. The CDR3 DNA reads as TGTGCCAGCAGCGCTGGGGACAGCGGTTCACCCCTCCACTTT.

CDR3 coding DNA: TGTGCCAGTACGGACAGGGGTCGTCAGCCCCAGCATTTT. Amino acids: CASTDRGRQPQHF. This chain uses TRBV19 with TRBJ1-5; 9 nucleotides align to TRBD1. V trimming: 7 bases; J trimming: 6 bases; junction bases outside the gene matches: 4. The CDR3 is made up of 13 amino acids. Germline assignment: CDR1 LNHDA and CDR2 SQIVND (reference sequence).

This clone was seen a handful of times. The chain carries TRBV28 and TRBJ2-1; the match to TRBD2 covers 7 bases. The CDR3 sequence is 14 residues long. CDR1 and CDR2 from the germline V gene are MDHEN and SYDVKM. Unmatched junction bases numbered 6, after V lost 6 bases and J lost 4 bases. This CDR3 is CASRDLAEYNEQFF. DNA for the CDR3: TGTGCCAGCAGGGATCTAGCGGAATACAATGAGCAGTTCTTC.

This chain links TRBV7-8 with TRBJ1-4; perhaps TRBD1 as D (6 bases). The CDR3 sequence is 15 residues long. V was pared by 0 bases and J by 5 bases, with 10 bases between. CDR1 and CDR2 from the germline V gene are SGHVS and FQNEAQ. In DNA form, the CDR3 reads TGTGCCAGCAGCTTAGCGAGCAGGGGAAATGAAAAACTGTTTTTT. Amino acids: CASSLASRGNEKLFF.

V and J are TRBV28 and TRBJ2-2; TRBD1 matches at 9 bases. Germline assignment: CDR1 MDHEN and CDR2 SYDVKM. The CDR3 covers 15 residues. With 6 bases clipped from V and 5 bases from J, the junction kept 7 bases outside the gene matches. The CDR3 DNA follows: TGTGCCAGCAGACACACAGGGGGCAGGACCGGGGAGCTGTTTTTT. Its translation: CASRHTGGRTGELFF. Full variable domain (rest looked up from reference TRBV28 and TRBJ2-2): DVKVTQSSRYLVKRTGEKVFLECVQDMDHENMFWYRQDPGLGLRLIYFSYDVKMKEKGDIPEGYSVSREKKERFSLILESASTNQTSMYLCASRHTGGRTGELFFGEGSRLTVL.

The chain has TRBV6-2 or TRBV6-3 and TRBJ2-2; the match to TRBD1 covers 8 bases. Looked up from germline, CDR1 is MNHEY and CDR2 is SVGEGT. Trimming cost V 4 bases and J 7 bases; bases outside gene matches: 5. The CDR3 is 14 amino acids. The chain's CDR3 is CASSSRGHSGELFF. The CDR3 region has the DNA TGTGCCAGCAGTTCCAGGGGGCACAGCGGGGAGCTGTTTTTT.

V gene TRBV3-1 (or the pseudogene TRBV3-2) combines with J gene TRBJ2-1, with 11 bases lining up with TRBD2. Germline CDR1 reads LGHDT; CDR2 reads YNNKEL (reference sequence). V was clipped by 8 bases and J by 8 bases; unmatched bases: 14. The CDR3 is made up of 16 amino acids. The DNA of the CDR3 is TGTGCCAGCCGGAGTTGGGTAGCGGGAGGGCCGGATGAGCAGTTCTTC. It codes for CASRSWVAGGPDEQFF.

This clone was counted a few times. CDR3 sequence: CASSLGLYGELFF. The CDR3 nucleotides read TGTGCCAGCAGTTTGGGACTTTACGGGGAGCTGTTTTTT. This chain links TRBV27 with TRBJ2-2; perhaps TRBD2 as D (6 bases). Germline values: CDR1 MNHEY, CDR2 SMNVEV (reference sequence). This CDR3 is built from 13 residues. V gave up 3 bases and J gave up 7 bases, with 9 bases separating them.

The gene calls are TRBV30 and TRBJ2-7; TRBD1 matches 10 bases. Germline CDR1 and CDR2: GTSNPN and SVGIG (reference sequence). The CDR3 spans 12 residues. Trimming cost V 8 bases and J 6 bases; bases outside gene matches: 7. The CDR3, as DNA: TGTGCCGCCACCGGGACAGGGGTCGAGCAGTACTTC. Encoded protein: CAATGTGVEQYF.

This clone was observed a few times. The chain links TRBV19 to TRBJ2-7; 7 bases map to TRBD2. From germline, CDR1 is LNHDA and CDR2 SQIVND (reference sequence). The CDR3 extends over 15 amino acids. V shed 6 bases and J 2 bases; nucleotides not matched to a gene: 10. CDR3 sequence (DNA): TGTGCCAGTAGGTCGGACCGGGCGGGAGCCTACGAGCAGTACTTC. As protein: CASRSDRAGAYEQYF.

The rearrangement joins TRBV3-1 (or the pseudogene TRBV3-2) to TRBJ2-1; 9 positions match TRBD2. CDR1 and CDR2 from the germline V gene are LGHDT and YNNKEL (reference sequence). The CDR3 extends over 15 amino acids. V trimming: 5 bases; J trimming: 6 bases; junction bases outside the gene matches: 8. The CDR3, as DNA: TGTGCCAGCAGCACGGGAGCGGGAGGTTCCAATGAGCAGTTCTTC. It encodes CASSTGAGGSNEQFF.

The chain has TRBV19 and TRBJ2-7; D is uncertain. The CDR3 has 15 amino acids. Germline-derived CDR1 and CDR2 are LNHDA and SQIVND (reference sequence). V was trimmed by 0 bases and J by 2 bases, leaving 11 bases between them. The CDR3 coding sequence is TGTGCCAGTAGTATAGATCGTACGGAGACCTACGAGCAGTACTTC. As protein: CASSIDRTETYEQYF.